A single sample gave rise to the 32 T cell receptor beta chains below, sequenced in a study of T-cell memory formation after mild COVID-19 (dated by TCRdb to the early 2020s). The library was obtained by 5' RACE. The reads were generated on an Illumina NovaSeq 6000. Using fastp at Q25 and MiXCR, TCRdb reprocessed the public reads and kept productive beta chains. Entries that share a CDR3 protein sequence are merged under the most common genes and DNA. The sample includes around 400,000 distinct CDR3 sequences, with 20% to 25% observed a single time. Jointly, the top ten make up about 8.7% of the sample. The sequencing input was PBMCs or a T cell subset sorted from them (not recorded which). Source of these receptors: an adult woman who had mild COVID-19 (a few samples of this study predate the infection). The sample titles of this study are shuffled in the database, so cell type and time point are left out; the donor was told from shared clones.

Here the CDR3 DNA reads TGTGCCAGCAGCCAAGGAGTCAGCAAAGCTTTCTTT. It yields the protein CASSQGVSKAFF. The gene calls are TRBV3-1 and TRBJ1-1; D remains unclear. The V end lost 1 base, the J end lost 9 bases, and 9 bases lay between the germline ends. The germline gives CDR1 LGHDT, CDR2 YNNKEL (reference sequence). This CDR3 has 12 amino acids.

The genes are TRBV3-1 and TRBJ1-2; 7 nucleotides match TRBD1. With 8 bases clipped from V and 6 bases from J, the junction kept 9 bases outside the gene matches. The CDR3 is made up of 13 amino acids. CDR1 is LGHDT, CDR2 YNNKEL, per germline (reference sequence). The CDR3 spells CASAPDREDGYTF. The CDR3 coding sequence is TGTGCCAGCGCGCCCGACAGGGAAGATGGCTACACCTTC.

In its sample, this clonotype was seen a few times. V is TRBV30 and J is TRBJ2-3; TRBD1 might be the D (5 bases). V was trimmed by 2 bases and J by 0 bases, leaving 18 bases between them. This CDR3 comprises 17 residues. Germline V CDR1 and CDR2: GTSNPN, SVGIG (reference sequence). The CDR3 protein is CAWSPRVAGSSTDTQYF. CDR3 coding DNA: TGTGCCTGGAGTCCCAGGGTAGCTGGGTCTAGCACAGATACGCAGTATTTT. The full variable domain, with the rest looked up from reference TRBV30 and TRBJ2-3, is SQTIHQWPATLVQPVGSPLSLECTVEGTSNPNLYWYRQAAGRGLQLLFYSVGIGQISSEVPQNLSASRPQDRQFILSSKKLLLSDSGFYLCAWSPRVAGSSTDTQYFGPGTRLTVL.

This clonotype was seen a handful of times. The gene calls are TRBV15 and TRBJ2-2; D is undetermined. The germline V gene has CDR1 LNHNV and CDR2 YYDKDF (reference sequence). The V and J ends lost 1 base and 4 bases respectively, with 10 bases between them. The CDR3 totals 15 residues. In DNA form, the CDR3 reads TGTGCCACCAGCAGAGGGACGACGGGCACCGGGGAGCTGTTTTTT. This sequence encodes CATSRGTTGTGELFF.

The J gene is TRBJ2-3, the V gene TRBV11-2, with unresolved D. The CDR3 is 16 residues long. V gave up 2 bases and J gave up 3 bases, with 15 bases separating them. Germline V CDR1 and CDR2: SGHAT, FQNNGV. The CDR3 sequence: CASSLHPQSRTDTQYF. In DNA form, the CDR3 reads TGTGCCAGCAGCTTACATCCCCAAAGCCGGACAGATACGCAGTATTTT.

The chain couples TRBV27 to TRBJ2-7; weak D call: TRBD2 (5 bases). The CDR3 is made up of 15 amino acids. Trimming left V 5 bases short and J 0 bases short, with 14 bases between. Germline assignment: CDR1 MNHEY and CDR2 SMNVEV (reference sequence). Here the CDR3 DNA reads TGTGCCAGCAGTCCCAGCGGACCGAACTCCTACGAGCAGTACTTC. It codes for CASSPSGPNSYEQYF.

J is TRBJ1-1 and V is TRBV5-1; 9 nucleotides line up with TRBD1. The CDR3 covers 17 residues. Germline loops: CDR1 SGHRS, CDR2 YFSETQ. After removal of 4 bases from V and 0 bases from J, the junction contained 10 bases not matched to a gene. In nucleotides, the CDR3 is TGCGCCAGCAGCATTCCCGGACAGGGGAGGGTGAACACTGAAGCTTTCTTT. This translates into CASSIPGQGRVNTEAFF. The variable domain in full, with the rest retrieved from reference TRBV5-1 and TRBJ1-1, is KAGVTQTPRYLIKTRGQQVTLSCSPISGHRSVSWYQQTPGQGLQFLFEYFSETQRNKGNFPGRFSGRQFSNSRSEMNVSTLELGDSALYLCASSIPGQGRVNTEAFFGQGTRLTVV.

This clonotype was picked up a small number of times. In nucleotides, the CDR3 is TGTGCCAGCAGCCCAGGCCCTAGCGACCACGAGCAGTACTTC. This gives the protein CASSPGPSDHEQYF. V usage is TRBV13 and J usage is TRBJ2-7; the D gene is possibly TRBD2 (6 bases). Trimming removed 5 bases from V and 5 bases from J, with 16 bases in between. The CDR3 consists of 14 residues. The germline gives CDR1 PRHDT, CDR2 FYEKMQ (reference sequence).

The V and J genes are TRBV21-1 and TRBJ1-5; the listed D gene, TRBD1, was not tested against the DNA. TRBV21-1 is an annotated pseudogene. The CDR3 contains 16 residues. CDR3 amino acids: CASEQPRTGARQPQHF. CDR3 sequence (DNA): TGTGCCAGCGAGCAGCCTAGGACAGGGGCACGACAGCCCCAGCATTTT.

The rearrangement joins TRBV7-2 to TRBJ2-7; D unclear. With 1 base removed from V and 7 bases from J, the gap between germline ends came to 14 bases. The CDR3 covers 14 residues. Looked up from germline, CDR1 is SGHTA and CDR2 is FQGNSA. DNA of the CDR3: TGTGCCAGCAGCTTAGAAGGGTTGGGTGGTGAGCAGTACTTC. Its protein product is CASSLEGLGGEQYF.

As regards this clonotype: One junction end does not reproduce the germline sequence, and a read error may be involved. This chain links TRBV7-7 with TRBJ2-3; no firm D call. Germline V gene data show CDR1 as SSHAT and CDR2 as FNYEAQ (reference sequence). This CDR3 contains 15 residues. CDR3 residues: CASSLSGRITDTQYF. Written as DNA, the CDR3 is TGTGCTAGCAGCTTAAGTGGTCGGATCACAGATACGCAGTATTTT.

For the CDR3, the DNA is TGTGCCAGCAGCGGGCCCCAGAGCTCCTACGAGCAGTACTTC. Its protein is CASSGPQSSYEQYF. V is TRBV7-2 and J is TRBJ2-7; D is unclear. V was clipped by 5 bases and J by 0 bases, with 11 bases between them. Germline-derived CDR1 and CDR2 are SGHTA and FQGNSA. CDR3 length: 14 amino acids. The full variable domain, its missing parts supplied by reference TRBV7-2 and TRBJ2-7, is GAGVSQSPSNKVTEKGKDVELRCDPISGHTALYWYRQSLGQGLEFLIYFQGNSAPDKSGLPSDRFSAERTGGSVSTLTIQRTQQEDSAVYLCASSGPQSSYEQYFGPGTRLTVT.

This clonotype was observed many times. This chain uses TRBV7-8 with TRBJ2-3; D perhaps matches TRBD2 (5 bases). Trimming shortened V by 1 base and J by 7 bases, and 21 bases separated the two germline ends. The length of the CDR3 is 17 residues. Germline-derived CDR1 and CDR2 are SGHVS and FQNEAQ. The CDR3 bases are TGTGCCAGCAGCTTAGTTGTGAGGGCCACGAAAAAGAATACGCAGTATTTT. Its protein product is CASSLVVRATKKNTQYF.

The chain links TRBV6-2 or TRBV6-3 to TRBJ1-5; D remains ambiguous. V shed 5 bases and J shed 11 bases, with 13 bases lying between them. CDR3 length: 12 amino acids. Germline CDR1 MNHEY, CDR2 SVGEGT. The CDR3 here is CASSGRWGAQHF. CDR3 nucleotide sequence: TGTGCCAGCAGTGGCCGGTGGGGAGCCCAGCATTTT.

This clonotype has just one count. The chain recombines TRBV7-6 with TRBJ2-1; 12 bases agree with TRBD1. This CDR3 is built from 15 residues. Trimming removed 3 bases from V and 9 bases from J; junction bases left unmatched: 6. Germline CDR1 is SGHVS and CDR2 is FNYEAQ. The CDR3 loop is CASSFRDRGLGEQFF. DNA for the CDR3: TGTGCCAGCAGCTTCCGGGACAGGGGGCTTGGTGAGCAGTTCTTC.

The V and J genes are TRBV7-9 and TRBJ1-2; D ambiguous. V lost 5 bases and J 8 bases, leaving 9 bases between the germline ends. The germline CDR1 and CDR2 sequences are SEHNR and FQNEAQ (reference sequence). This CDR3 region has 11 residues. The CDR3 is CASSIGFGYTF. The CDR3, as DNA: TGTGCCAGCAGCATCGGCTTCGGCTACACCTTC.

This chain links TRBV19 with TRBJ1-1; D not resolved. This CDR3 comprises 13 residues. The V gene's germline CDR1 is LNHDA and CDR2 SQIVND (reference sequence). V lost 3 bases, J lost 4 bases, and 9 bases lay in between. In nucleotides, the CDR3 is TGTGCCAGTAGTATGGGTTACCTCACTGAAGCTTTCTTT. Translated, it gives CASSMGYLTEAFF.

This clonotype was detected ten times or more. The chain uses TRBV7-9 and TRBJ2-7; D gene unclear. Per germline, CDR1 SEHNR and CDR2 FQNEAQ (reference sequence). Trimming removed 5 bases at V and 1 base at J, with 6 bases between. The CDR3 has 12 residues. CDR3 sequence reads: CASSVESYEQYF. The CDR3 nucleotides are TGTGCCAGCAGCGTGGAATCCTACGAGCAGTACTTC.

This clonotype was observed at least ten times. A read error may account for a junction end that differs from germline. The chain combines TRBV5-1 with TRBJ2-1, with D unclear. The CDR3 runs 12 residues. CDR1 is SGHRS, CDR2 YFSETQ, per germline. The CDR3 nucleotides read TGTGCCAGCAGCTTGGTTGCCAATGAGCAGTTCTTC. Its translation: CASSLVANEQFF.

This clonotype turned up a few times. The chain uses TRBV20-1 and TRBJ2-1; 9 bases match TRBD2. CDR3 size: 11 residues. Germline values: CDR1 DFQATT, CDR2 SNEGSKA (reference sequence). CDR3 sequence: CAGGGNNEQFF. CDR3 in DNA: TGCGCGGGGGGGGGCAACAATGAGCAGTTCTTC.

The chain links TRBV7-3 to TRBJ1-5, with D hard to call. The CDR3 extends over 15 amino acids. V was trimmed by 3 bases and J by 6 bases, leaving 15 bases between them. From germline, CDR1 is SGHTA and CDR2 FQGTGA. The CDR3, as DNA: TGTGCCAGCAGCTTTACCGAGGGTGCGCCTCAGCCCCAGCATTTT. It codes for CASSFTEGAPQPQHF.

This clonotype came up a few times. The genes are TRBV5-6 and TRBJ2-3, with 8 bases matching TRBD2. This CDR3 region has 18 residues. J lost 5 bases, V lost 0 bases, and 14 bases had no gene match. In germline, CDR1 is SGHDT, CDR2 YYEEEE. CDR3 DNA sequence: TGTGCCAGCAGCTTGGTTCGGAGTCAAGGACTAGCAGGAGATACGCAGTATTTT. Translated, it gives CASSLVRSQGLAGDTQYF.

The J gene is TRBJ2-7, the V gene TRBV2, with 10 bases identical to TRBD1. Germline V gene data show CDR1 as SNHLY and CDR2 as FYNNEI. CDR3 length: 13 amino acids. The V segment lost 11 bases and the J segment 4 bases; nucleotides outside the gene matches: 8. The CDR3 nucleotides are TGTGCCTTTTCCGGGACAGGGGAATACGAGCAGTACTTC. This encodes CAFSGTGEYEQYF. The full variable domain, completed using reference TRBV2 and TRBJ2-7, is EPEVTQTPSHQVTQMGQEVILRCVPISNHLYFYWYRQILGQKVEFLVSFYNNEISEKSEIFDDQFSVERPDGSNFTLKIRSTKLEDSAMYFCAFSGTGEYEQYFGPGTRLTVT.

CDR3 region: CASSFAQRNEKLFF. The CDR3 DNA follows: TGCGCCAGCAGCTTTGCACAGAGGAATGAAAAACTGTTTTTT. The chain is built from TRBV5-1 and TRBJ1-4, with D unclear. The germline CDR1 and CDR2 sequences are SGHRS and YFSETQ. V was pared by 2 bases and J by 5 bases, with 10 bases between. The CDR3 extends over 14 amino acids.

This clonotype was detected once. The CDR3 region is CSASAVTVTNYGYTF. CDR3 nucleotides: TGCAGTGCTAGTGCGGTGACAGTTACTAACTATGGCTACACCTTC. The genes are TRBV20-1 and TRBJ1-2; tentatively, D is TRBD1 (5 bases). The CDR3 extends over 15 amino acids. Germline loops: CDR1 DFQATT, CDR2 SNEGSKA (reference sequence). V lost 3 bases and J 0 bases, leaving 14 bases between the germline ends.

This clonotype was counted a few times. The rearrangement uses TRBV11-2 and TRBJ2-1, with D maybe TRBD2 (7 bases). Per germline, CDR1 SGHAT and CDR2 FQNNGV. The CDR3 totals 15 residues. Trimming pared 5 bases from V and 7 bases from J, leaving 18 bases between. For the CDR3, the DNA is TGTGCCAGCAGCGAATGGGACAAGGGGGGGAATGAGCAGTTCTTC. Its translation: CASSEWDKGGNEQFF.

The genes are TRBV27 and TRBJ1-2, with 9 bases aligning to TRBD1. V gave up 4 bases and J gave up 2 bases; unmatched junction bases: 5. There are 15 residues in the CDR3. In germline, CDR1 is MNHEY, CDR2 SMNVEV (reference sequence). DNA for the CDR3: TGTGCCAGCAGTTGGGAGGGACAGGGAAACTATGGCTACACCTTC. Translation gives CASSWEGQGNYGYTF.

In this sample, this clonotype turned up a few times. V is TRBV5-1 and J is TRBJ1-3; TRBD1 matches 8 bases. CDR1 and CDR2 from the germline V gene are SGHRS and YFSETQ. The CDR3 spans 16 residues. The junction had 11 bases not matched to a gene; V was cut back by 3 bases and J by 6 bases. CDR3 loop: CASSSSGQGVPNTIYF. The CDR3 region has the DNA TGCGCCAGCAGCTCCTCTGGACAGGGAGTACCAAACACCATATATTTT.

This clonotype appeared many times. The rearrangement links TRBV7-2 to TRBJ2-5; D unclear. V was clipped by 5 bases and J by 5 bases, with 12 bases between them. The CDR3 has 13 residues. Per the germline V gene, CDR1 is SGHTA and CDR2 is FQGNSA. The CDR3 DNA sequence: TGTGCCAGCAGCCAAAGGGCCGTGGAGACCCAGTACTTC. Residues: CASSQRAVETQYF. The whole variable domain, remainder taken from reference TRBV7-2 and TRBJ2-5, is GAGVSQSPSNKVTEKGKDVELRCDPISGHTALYWYRQSLGQGLEFLIYFQGNSAPDKSGLPSDRFSAERTGGSVSTLTIQRTQQEDSAVYLCASSQRAVETQYFGPGTRLLVL.

This chain joins TRBV29-1 and TRBJ2-5; D is undetermined. Germline-derived CDR1 and CDR2 are SQVTM and ANQGSEA. V gave up 4 bases and J gave up 1 base, with 10 bases separating them. The CDR3 loop spans 13 amino acids. In DNA form, the CDR3 reads TGCAGCGTTGTGACGCAGATCCAAGAGACCCAGTACTTC. Protein product: CSVVTQIQETQYF.

V is TRBV19 and J is TRBJ1-1, with D hard to call. This CDR3 spans 14 amino acids. Germline CDR1 and CDR2: LNHDA and SQIVND (reference sequence). V lost 3 bases and J lost 1, with 9 bases in between. CDR3 amino acids: CASSIPGRNTEAFF. CDR3 sequence (DNA): TGTGCCAGTAGTATCCCGGGCAGGAACACTGAAGCTTTCTTT.

CDR3: CASSHTGGGGAFF. CDR3 sequence (DNA): TGTGCCAGCAGTCATACAGGGGGCGGCGGAGCTTTCTTT. This chain joins TRBV12-3 or TRBV12-4 and TRBJ1-1; 9 nucleotides match TRBD1. Trimming cost V 5 bases and J 10 bases; bases outside gene matches: 8. CDR3 size: 13 residues.